Listed below are T cell receptor beta chains from one sample, sequenced in a study of early T cells in non-severe SARS-CoV-2 infection. TCRdb re-analysed the 5' RACE reads in MiXCR, keeping a single row per CDR3 protein. Of fewer than 40,000 distinct CDR3 sequences detected, roughly 7.2% appear once; the ten largest clones hold around 2.9%. Source material: whole blood. The source of these receptors is an adult who was a healthcare worker with PCR-confirmed SARS-CoV-2 infection or an uninfected control (not recorded which). The CDR3 runs from the conserved cysteine through the conserved F or W. D genes are given only for firm matches. Only part of the rows carry a size: once, few, many, or a class if the clone is expanded.

v_gene: TRBV21-1
abundance: .
d_gene: .
j_gene: TRBJ2-1
CDR3aa: CASQVKGRAEQFF
CDR3nt: TGTGCCAGCCAGGTTAAGGGGAGGGCCGAGCAGTTCTTC

v_gene: TRBV28
abundance: many
d_gene: .
j_gene: TRBJ2-1
CDR3aa: CASSFKDRRAYSYNEQFF
CDR3nt: TGTGCCAGCAGTTTTAAGGACCGTCGGGCCTACTCCTACAATGAGCAGTTCTTC

v_gene: TRBV10-2
abundance: many
d_gene: .
j_gene: TRBJ2-3
CDR3aa: CASSESGQGDTDTQYF
CDR3nt: TGCGCCAGCAGTGAGTCGGGGCAGGGAGACACAGATACGCAGTATTTT

v_gene: TRBV4-1
abundance: few
d_gene: .
j_gene: TRBJ2-3
CDR3aa: CASSHLTGSLTDTQYF
CDR3nt: TGCGCCAGCAGCCATCTTACCGGGAGTCTCACAGATACGCAGTATTTT

v_gene: TRBV20-1
abundance: many
d_gene: .
j_gene: TRBJ1-5
CDR3aa: CSAHGGVPRVHGNQPQHF
CDR3nt: TGCAGTGCTCATGGGGGCGTACCACGGGTTCACGGAAATCAGCCCCAGCATTTT

v_gene: TRBV18
abundance: .
d_gene: .
j_gene: TRBJ1-2
CDR3aa: CASSWDRQGNNYGYTF
CDR3nt: TGTGCCAGCTCATGGGACCGGCAGGGGAATAACTATGGCTACACCTTC

v_gene: TRBV18
abundance: medium-sized
d_gene: .
j_gene: TRBJ2-1
CDR3aa: CASSQNANEQFF
CDR3nt: TGTGCCAGCTCACAAAACGCGAATGAGCAGTTCTTC

v_gene: TRBV9
abundance: many
d_gene: TRBD2
j_gene: TRBJ2-3
CDR3aa: CASSVGGGLLSDTQYF
CDR3nt: TGTGCCAGCAGCGTAGGCGGGGGGCTCTTGTCAGATACGCAGTATTTT

v_gene: TRBV5-1
abundance: .
d_gene: TRBD1
j_gene: TRBJ2-5
CDR3aa: CASSLLGTGREETQYF
CDR3nt: TGCGCCAGCAGCTTGCTCGGGACAGGGCGAGAAGAGACCCAGTACTTC

v_gene: TRBV6-4
abundance: many
d_gene: TRBD2
j_gene: TRBJ2-5
CDR3aa: CASSARTSGLQETQYF
CDR3nt: TGTGCCAGCAGTGCCAGGACTAGCGGGCTCCAAGAGACCCAGTACTTC

v_gene: TRBV6-1
abundance: many
d_gene: TRBD1
j_gene: TRBJ2-7
CDR3aa: CASSEKPGQQSYEQYF
CDR3nt: TGTGCCAGCAGTGAGAAACCGGGACAGCAGTCCTACGAGCAGTACTTC

v_gene: TRBV4-3
abundance: medium-sized
d_gene: .
j_gene: TRBJ1-4
CDR3aa: CASSQNAGVREKLFF
CDR3nt: TGCGCCAGCAGCCAGAACGCGGGGGTGCGTGAAAAACTGTTTTTT

v_gene: TRBV4-3
abundance: many
d_gene: .
j_gene: TRBJ2-5
CDR3aa: CASSQGQRGSETQYF
CDR3nt: TGCGCCAGCAGCCAAGGGCAAAGGGGATCAGAGACCCAGTACTTC

v_gene: TRBV11-2
abundance: few
d_gene: .
j_gene: TRBJ2-7
CDR3aa: CASSLDLGSSYEQYF
CDR3nt: TGTGCCAGCAGCTTAGATCTGGGGAGCTCCTACGAGCAGTACTTC

v_gene: TRBV6-2/TRBV6-3
abundance: .
d_gene: .
j_gene: TRBJ2-4
CDR3aa: CASSYSGSKNIQYF
CDR3nt: TGTGCCAGCAGTTACAGTGGGTCCAAAAACATTCAGTACTTC

v_gene: TRBV28
abundance: few
d_gene: TRBD1
j_gene: TRBJ2-7
CDR3aa: CASSLPTGVYEQYF
CDR3nt: TGTGCCAGCAGTTTACCGACAGGGGTCTACGAGCAGTACTTC

v_gene: TRBV6-1
abundance: many
d_gene: .
j_gene: TRBJ1-1
CDR3aa: CASSVAATAEAFF
CDR3nt: TGTGCCAGCAGTGTTGCTGCTACCGCTGAAGCTTTCTTT

v_gene: TRBV20-1
abundance: many
d_gene: .
j_gene: TRBJ1-5
CDR3aa: CSARDMGEPQHF
CDR3nt: TGCAGTGCTAGAGACATGGGGGAGCCCCAGCATTTT

v_gene: TRBV5-4
abundance: .
d_gene: TRBD2
j_gene: TRBJ2-7
CDR3aa: CASSLGQTSGPSSYEQYF
CDR3nt: TGTGCCAGCAGCTTGGGCCAGACTAGCGGGCCGAGCTCCTACGAGCAGTACTTC

v_gene: TRBV20-1
abundance: many
d_gene: .
j_gene: TRBJ2-7
CDR3aa: CSASRAGSNYGEQYF
CDR3nt: TGCAGTGCTAGTAGAGCAGGTTCTAACTATGGGGAGCAGTACTTC

v_gene: TRBV20-1
abundance: many
d_gene: TRBD2
j_gene: TRBJ2-5
CDR3aa: CSARRPLAVETQYF
CDR3nt: TGCAGTGCTAGAAGGCCGCTAGCGGTTGAGACCCAGTACTTC

v_gene: TRBV18
abundance: many
d_gene: TRBD1
j_gene: TRBJ2-7
CDR3aa: CASSPPGQGTYEQYF
CDR3nt: TGTGCCAGCTCACCACCGGGACAGGGTACCTACGAGCAGTACTTC

v_gene: TRBV12-3/TRBV12-4
abundance: few
d_gene: TRBD1
j_gene: TRBJ1-1
CDR3aa: CASSQGQINTEAFF
CDR3nt: TGTGCCAGCAGCCAGGGACAGATCAACACTGAAGCTTTCTTT

v_gene: TRBV29-1
abundance: few
d_gene: TRBD1
j_gene: TRBJ1-1
CDR3aa: CSGGQGAGRNTEAFF
CDR3nt: TGCAGCGGGGGACAGGGGGCGGGACGGAACACTGAAGCTTTCTTT

v_gene: TRBV28
abundance: many
d_gene: .
j_gene: TRBJ1-5
CDR3aa: CASSHRDYSNQPQHF
CDR3nt: TGTGCCAGCAGCCACAGGGACTATAGCAATCAGCCCCAGCATTTT

v_gene: TRBV6-5
abundance: .
d_gene: .
j_gene: TRBJ2-7
CDR3aa: CASSYSKRFYEQYF
CDR3nt: TGTGCCAGCAGTTACTCGAAAAGGTTCTACGAGCAGTACTTC

v_gene: TRBV3-1
abundance: .
d_gene: .
j_gene: TRBJ1-1
CDR3aa: CASSQTRAEAFF
CDR3nt: TGTGCCAGCAGCCAAACAAGGGCGGAAGCTTTCTTT

v_gene: TRBV7-3
abundance: many
d_gene: .
j_gene: TRBJ2-1
CDR3aa: CASSLRGTAHSYNEQFF
CDR3nt: TGTGCCAGCAGCTTAAGAGGGACTGCCCATTCCTACAATGAGCAGTTCTTC

v_gene: TRBV6-1
abundance: many
d_gene: .
j_gene: TRBJ1-2
CDR3aa: CASSEPGGWGYTF
CDR3nt: TGTGCCAGCAGTGAACCGGGGGGCTGGGGCTACACCTTC

v_gene: TRBV5-1
abundance: .
d_gene: TRBD2
j_gene: TRBJ2-2
CDR3aa: CASSLTSGNTGELFF
CDR3nt: TGCGCCAGCAGCTTGACTAGCGGAAACACCGGGGAGCTGTTTTTT

v_gene: TRBV28
abundance: many
d_gene: .
j_gene: TRBJ2-5
CDR3aa: CASSWYRVSETQYF
CDR3nt: TGTGCCAGCAGTTGGTACAGGGTCTCGGAGACCCAGTACTTC

v_gene: TRBV29-1
abundance: .
d_gene: .
j_gene: TRBJ1-1
CDR3aa: CSVEQRPKTEAFF
CDR3nt: TGCAGCGTTGAACAGCGGCCTAAGACTGAAGCTTTCTTT

v_gene: TRBV5-6
abundance: .
d_gene: .
j_gene: TRBJ2-1
CDR3aa: CASSLYLGPTYNEQFF
CDR3nt: TGTGCCAGCAGCTTGTACTTAGGCCCAACCTACAATGAGCAGTTCTTC

v_gene: TRBV7-9
abundance: many
d_gene: TRBD1
j_gene: TRBJ1-1
CDR3aa: CASSLRQGGTEAFF
CDR3nt: TGTGCCAGCAGCTTGAGACAGGGAGGTACTGAAGCTTTCTTT

v_gene: TRBV5-1
abundance: many
d_gene: .
j_gene: TRBJ1-2
CDR3aa: CASSPEDGFWYGYTF
CDR3nt: TGCGCCAGCAGCCCTGAGGACGGGTTTTGGTATGGCTACACCTTC

v_gene: TRBV5-1
abundance: medium-sized
d_gene: .
j_gene: TRBJ2-6
CDR3aa: CASSSFDQEYNVLTF
CDR3nt: TGCGCCAGCAGCTCGTTTGATCAGGAATATAACGTCCTGACTTTC

v_gene: TRBV7-6
abundance: many
d_gene: TRBD1
j_gene: TRBJ2-6
CDR3aa: CASSLGQIISGANVLTF
CDR3nt: TGTGCCAGCAGCTTGGGACAGATAATCTCTGGGGCCAACGTCCTGACTTTC